A single sample is the source of the 20 T cell receptor beta chains below, sequenced in a study of cytomegalovirus exposure and HLA in healthy donors. The PCR used 60 Vbeta and 13 Jbeta primers. TCRdb's copy holds only in-frame clones and misses some; the assay was immunoSEQ multiplex PCR. The data hold 150,000 to 200,000 clones, with 83% observed a single time. The sequencing sample was made of PBMCs. The receptor set was obtained from a man aged 50-60 years in good health and CMV-seropositive.

V is TRBV30 and J is TRBJ1-1; D ambiguous. V was shortened by 3 bases and J by 4 bases, with 18 bases between the two germline ends. In germline, CDR1 is GTSNPN, CDR2 SVGIG (reference sequence). The length of the CDR3 is 15 residues. The CDR3 DNA follows: TGTGCCTGGAGGTGGATCGGAGGGTATAGCACTGAAGCTTTCTTT. It codes for CAWRWIGGYSTEAFF.

The V and J genes are TRBV9 and TRBJ1-2; the D gene is possibly TRBD1 (5 bases). Germline V lookup: CDR1 SGDLS, CDR2 YYNGEE. The CDR3 has 13 residues. Deletions cut 4 bases from V and 8 bases from J, with 15 bases between. For the CDR3, the DNA is TGTGCCAGCAGCTCCCGGGACTCTGGGGGCTACACCTTC. It encodes CASSSRDSGGYTF.

The rearrangement links TRBV7-8 to TRBJ2-5; 10 nucleotides match TRBD1. The V and J ends lost 5 bases and 4 bases, in that order; junction bases with no gene match: 10. The CDR3 consists of 16 residues. Germline V gives CDR1 SGHVS, CDR2 FQNEAQ. In DNA form, the CDR3 reads TGTGCCAGCAGCACCGAGGGACAGGGGATCAGAGAGACCCAGTACTTC. Its protein is CASSTEGQGIRETQYF.

The CDR3 region is CASSHPGQGLPEAFF. CDR3 sequence (DNA): TGCGCCAGCAGCCATCCGGGACAGGGACTCCCTGAAGCTTTCTTT. The rearrangement joins TRBV4-1 to TRBJ1-1, with TRBD1 matching 9 bases. Germline loops: CDR1 MGHRA, CDR2 YSYEKL. The CDR3 is 15 residues long. V trimming: 3 bases; J trimming: 6 bases; junction bases outside the gene matches: 8.

In nucleotides, the CDR3 is TGCGCCAGCAGCAAGACAGAAGATAATTCACCCCTCCACTTT. It translates to CASSKTEDNSPLHF. This chain uses TRBV10-1 with TRBJ1-6; tentatively, D is TRBD1 (5 bases). The CDR3 spans 14 residues. V lost 6 bases, J lost 5 bases, and 11 bases lay in between. Germline V CDR1 and CDR2: WNHNN, SYGVQD (reference sequence).

The chain uses TRBV5-1 and TRBJ2-1; TRBD2 matches 8 bases. This CDR3 spans 16 amino acids. Germline V gene data show CDR1 as SGHRS and CDR2 as YFSETQ. With 3 bases clipped from V and 8 bases from J, the junction kept 13 bases outside the gene matches. The CDR3 coding sequence is TGCGCCAGCAGCTCCAAGCCGACAGGACTAGCCGATGAGCAGTTCTTC. Translation gives CASSSKPTGLADEQFF.

The chain is built from TRBV7-6 and TRBJ1-1; 10 bases match TRBD1. The CDR3 is 16 residues long. The V gene's germline CDR1 is SGHVS and CDR2 FNYEAQ. V trimming: 4 bases; J trimming: 6 bases; junction bases outside the gene matches: 11. CDR3 loop: CASSSGQGEALAEAFF. The CDR3 DNA reads TGTGCCAGCAGCTCCGGACAGGGGGAAGCTTTGGCTGAAGCTTTCTTT.

The V gene is TRBV10-3, the J gene TRBJ2-2; 11 positions match TRBD2. This CDR3 comprises 16 residues. CDR1 and CDR2 (germline): ENHRY, SYGVKD. J lost 8 bases, V lost 0 bases, and 5 bases had no gene match. The CDR3 bases are TGTGCCATCAGTGAGTCAATGGGACTAGCGGCGGGGGAGCTGTTTTTT. This codes for CAISESMGLAAGELFF.

This rearrangement joins TRBV6-6 to TRBJ2-7; maybe TRBD1 (5 bases). V lost 6 bases, J lost 7 bases, and 13 bases lay in between. CDR3 length: 12 amino acids. In germline, CDR1 is MNHNY, CDR2 SVGAGI (reference sequence). The CDR3 DNA follows: TGTGCCAGCAGCCCAGGGAACGTAGAGCAGTACTTC. This encodes CASSPGNVEQYF.

The gene calls are TRBV5-1 and TRBJ1-5, with TRBD1 matching over 7 bases. There are 15 residues in the CDR3. Germline loops: CDR1 SGHRS, CDR2 YFSETQ. J lost 0 bases, V lost 3 bases, and 3 bases had no gene match. CDR3 sequence (DNA): TGCGCCAGCAGCTCCGGGACAGATAGCAATCAGCCCCAGCATTTT. This sequence encodes CASSSGTDSNQPQHF. Drawing the rest from reference TRBV5-1 and TRBJ1-5, the complete variable domain is KAGVTQTPRYLIKTRGQQVTLSCSPISGHRSVSWYQQTPGQGLQFLFEYFSETQRNKGNFPGRFSGRQFSNSRSEMNVSTLELGDSALYLCASSSGTDSNQPQHFGDGTRLSIL.

DNA of the CDR3: TGTGCCAGCATTACAGGGAGCACAGATACGCAGTATTTT. Residues: CASITGSTDTQYF. The chain joins TRBV28 to TRBJ2-3; a weak D match, TRBD1 (6 bases). The CDR3 runs 13 residues. CDR1 MDHEN and CDR2 SYDVKM come from the germline V gene. Trimming cost V 7 bases and J 0 bases, with 8 bases left between them.

The V gene is TRBV28, the J gene TRBJ2-1; TRBD2 might be the D (6 bases). Trimming left V 4 bases short and J 12 bases short, with 16 bases between. CDR1 is MDHEN, CDR2 SYDVKM, per germline. The CDR3 is 13 residues long. CDR3 residues: CASSSLTRVWQFF. CDR3 coding DNA: TGTGCCAGCAGTTCACTGACTAGAGTCTGGCAGTTCTTC.

The chain has TRBV29-1 and TRBJ1-2; 8 bases are shared with TRBD1. After removal of 1 base from V and 4 bases from J, the junction contained 5 bases not matched to a gene. The germline CDR1 and CDR2 sequences are SQVTM and ANQGSEA. This CDR3 has 14 amino acids. CDR3 residues: CSVEGMGQAYGYTF. The DNA of the CDR3 is TGCAGCGTTGAAGGTATGGGACAGGCCTATGGCTACACCTTC.

CDR3 nucleotide sequence: TGTGCCAGCAGTTTAAGGCCCGGGACTAGCGGGATCCTAGCCAAAAACATTCAGTACTTC. Translating it yields CASSLRPGTSGILAKNIQYF. This chain links TRBV28 with TRBJ2-4, with TRBD2 matching 13 bases. V lost 2 bases, J lost 0 bases, and 10 bases stayed unmatched. Per germline, CDR1 MDHEN and CDR2 SYDVKM. The CDR3 contains 20 residues. Full variable domain (outside the CDR3, taken from reference TRBV28 and TRBJ2-4): DVKVTQSSRYLVKRTGEKVFLECVQDMDHENMFWYRQDPGLGLRLIYFSYDVKMKEKGDIPEGYSVSREKKERFSLILESASTNQTSMYLCASSLRPGTSGILAKNIQYFGAGTRLSVL.

The V call is TRBV27, the J call TRBJ2-2; 7 bases fit TRBD2. The CDR3 is made up of 15 amino acids. From germline, CDR1 is MNHEY and CDR2 SMNVEV (reference sequence). The V gene end was trimmed by 7 bases and the J gene end by 5 bases; junction bases not matched to a gene: 10. CDR3 DNA: TGTGCCAGCAAAGACGGGGGGTATGAAACCGGGGAGCTGTTTTTT. Its translation: CASKDGGYETGELFF.

This clone appeared a few times. The V and J genes are TRBV10-3 and TRBJ1-3, with D hard to call. The CDR3 totals 13 residues. Germline V gives CDR1 ENHRY, CDR2 SYGVKD. The germline V and J ends were trimmed by 3 bases and 2 bases, with 5 bases remaining between them. The CDR3: CAISDSTGNTIYF. The CDR3 coding sequence is TGTGCCATCAGTGACTCTACTGGAAACACCATATATTTT.

The chain joins TRBV28 to TRBJ2-5; TRBD1 might be the D (6 bases). The CDR3 has 15 residues. From germline, CDR1 is MDHEN and CDR2 SYDVKM. Trimming cost V 3 bases and J 7 bases, with 18 bases left between them. Here the CDR3 DNA reads TGTGCCAGCAGTTTGGGGGCCATGAATTTAGGGACCCAGTACTTC. It specifies CASSLGAMNLGTQYF.

This chain connects TRBV11-2 to TRBJ2-7; no firm D call. Trimming stripped 3 bases from V and 4 bases from J, with 7 bases between. In germline, CDR1 is SGHAT, CDR2 FQNNGV. This CDR3 region has 12 residues. CDR3 nucleotides: TGTGCCAGCAGCTTGGGCAATTACGAGCAGTACTTC. This codes for CASSLGNYEQYF.

This clone was observed a handful of times. One end of the junction varies from germline; a read error may be responsible. This chain uses TRBV11-2 with TRBJ1-5, with D hard to call. CDR1 SGHAT and CDR2 FQNNGV come from the germline V gene. The CDR3 extends over 15 amino acids. In DNA form, the CDR3 reads TGCGCCAGCAGCCAAGATCACATACCTTATCAGCCCCAGCATTTT. Translation: CASSQDHIPYQPQHF.

This clone was observed a single time. The chain couples TRBV2 to TRBJ2-3, with D possibly TRBD1 on 5 matching bases. Germline V gives CDR1 SNHLY, CDR2 FYNNEI. The CDR3 sequence is 14 residues long. Trimming shortened V by 3 bases and J by 1 base, and 8 bases separated the two germline ends. Here the CDR3 reads CASSDGRGTDTQYF. The CDR3 DNA follows: TGTGCCAGCAGTGACGGCAGGGGCACAGATACGCAGTATTTT.